The 13 T cell receptor beta chains listed next were all sequenced from one sample in a study of regulatory T cells in long-lasting Graves disease. Regarding time point: newly diagnosed GD, antithyroid drugs for less than 3 months. TCR sequences were obtained from RNA taken from PBMCs. The TCR beta library used iRepertoire HTBI primers with Arm-PCR amplification of CDR3. Using its own MiXCR run on the multiplex PCR reads, TCRdb lists one record per CDR3 protein. The profile shows around 500,000 distinct CDR3 sequences, approximately 15% of them singletons. This same sample was also part of a study on T cells in Graves' hyperthyroidism and ophthalmopathy.

The specimen was peripheral blood mononuclear cells (PBMCs), collected at new diagnosis, from a patient treated with antithyroid drugs. The receptors come from a man aged 25 to 40 with Graves disease.

This clonotype appeared many times. V gene TRBV10-3 combines with J gene TRBJ1-1; 8 nucleotides agree with TRBD1. V shed 7 bases and J 4 bases; nucleotides not matched to a gene: 5. Looked up from germline, CDR1 is ENHRY and CDR2 is SYGVKD. The CDR3 spans 13 residues. The DNA for the CDR3 is TGTGCCATCAAGGGACAGGAGGCCACTGAAGCTTTCTTT. Translated, it gives CAIKGQEATEAFF.

This clonotype was seen ten or more times. The chain recombines TRBV10-3 with TRBJ1-1; D is ambiguous. CDR3 length equals 13 residues. V was clipped by 7 bases and J by 4 bases, with 13 bases between them. Germline values: CDR1 ENHRY, CDR2 SYGVKD. The CDR3 region is CAIKNTSGTEAFF. The CDR3 DNA is TGTGCCATCAAAAATACCTCGGGCACTGAAGCTTTCTTT.

About this clonotype itself: This likely came from a read error, as a far larger clone is one base away. The chain joins TRBV2 to TRBJ2-5, with TRBD2 matching over 7 bases. The germline CDR1 and CDR2 sequences are SNHLY and FYNNEI. This CDR3 spans 16 amino acids. The CDR3 DNA is TGTGCCGGCAGCCAAGATAGGGCGGGAGCGACGGAGACCCAGTACTTC. Its protein is CAGSQDRAGATETQYF.

The chain has TRBV5-1 and TRBJ2-6; perhaps TRBD1 as D (5 bases). The germline V and J ends were trimmed by 5 bases and 1 base, with 10 bases remaining between them. This CDR3 region has 15 residues. Germline V gene sequence: CDR1 SGHRS, CDR2 YFSETQ. The CDR3 coding sequence is TGCGCCAGCAGGGGCCCAGGGTCTGGGGCCAACGTCCTGACTTTC. Its protein is CASRGPGSGANVLTF.

At least ten counts were recorded for this clonotype. The chain joins TRBV5-1 to TRBJ1-2, with 9 bases identical to TRBD1. The CDR3 is 16 residues long. V shed 2 bases and J 2 bases; nucleotides not matched to a gene: 7. Germline V lookup: CDR1 SGHRS, CDR2 YFSETQ. The CDR3 DNA reads TGCGCCAGCAGCTTAGATACAGGGGGCATCAACTATGGCTACACCTTC. Translating gives CASSLDTGGINYGYTF.

About this clonotype: This likely came from a read error, as a far larger clone is one base away. The rearrangement links TRBV2 to TRBJ2-7; D gene uncertain. The germline V and J ends were trimmed by 5 bases and 7 bases, with 21 bases remaining between them. The CDR3 sequence is 15 residues long. Germline CDR1 and CDR2: SNHLY and FYNNEI. In DNA form, the CDR3 reads TGTGCCAGCAGTAAGAGCGAGAGCTCCTACAATGAGCAGTACTTC. It yields the protein CASSKSESSYNEQYF.

The chain employs TRBV7-9 and TRBJ2-1, with D unresolved. Trimming removed 1 base at V and 10 bases at J, with 8 bases between. Per germline, CDR1 SEHNR and CDR2 FQNEAQ (reference sequence). This CDR3 has 12 amino acids. The DNA for the CDR3 is TGTGCCAGCAGCTTAGAAATCGGGGAGCAGTTCTTC. It is translated as CASSLEIGEQFF.

This clonotype was seen at least ten times. This chain uses TRBV5-1 with TRBJ2-2; D is unclear. Trimming took 4 bases from V and 5 from J, leaving 6 bases between them. The CDR3 totals 12 residues. Germline V gene lookup returns CDR1 SGHRS and CDR2 YFSETQ. The DNA of the CDR3 is TGCGCCAGCAGCATGGATACCGGGGAGCTGTTTTTT. Translating gives CASSMDTGELFF.

Only a few counts were recorded for this clonotype. The genes are TRBV7-3 and TRBJ2-2; no clear D gene. The CDR3 runs 14 residues. The V end was cut by 5 bases, the J end by 8 bases, with 15 bases between. Germline CDR1 reads SGHTA; CDR2 reads FQGTGA. The CDR3 DNA is TGTGCCAGCAGCCCCCAGAGAGGCTTTGGGGAGCTGTTTTTT. It codes for CASSPQRGFGELFF.

The rearrangement joins TRBV25-1 to TRBJ2-2; D is undetermined. The CDR3 sequence is 13 residues long. Germline V gene data show CDR1 as MGHDK and CDR2 as SYGVNS. V lost 3 bases to trimming and J lost 2 bases, with 4 bases between them. This CDR3 reads CASSEHNTGELFF. The CDR3 region has the DNA TGTGCCAGCAGTGAGCATAACACCGGGGAGCTGTTTTTT.

This clonotype was observed a few times. V gene TRBV27 combines with J gene TRBJ1-4; TRBD1 aligns across 7 bases. CDR1 and CDR2 from the germline V gene are MNHEY and SMNVEV (reference sequence). The CDR3 is 15 amino acids. V was clipped by 5 bases and J by 6 bases; unmatched bases: 9. Here the CDR3 reads CASSPYRGPDEKLFF. The CDR3 DNA sequence: TGTGCCAGCAGTCCCTACAGGGGTCCCGATGAAAAACTGTTTTTT.

This clonotype was picked up a small number of times. The rearrangement links TRBV9 to TRBJ2-3; 12 bases map to TRBD2. The CDR3 length is 19 residues. After removal of 4 bases from V and 0 bases from J, the junction contained 12 bases not matched to a gene. Germline V gene lookup returns CDR1 SGDLS and CDR2 YYNGEE. CDR3 region: CASSSITSGRSISTDTQYF. DNA of the CDR3: TGTGCCAGCAGCTCAATTACTAGCGGGAGGTCAATCAGCACAGATACGCAGTATTTT.

This clonotype was seen a few times. The rearrangement uses TRBV7-6 and TRBJ2-3, with 9 bases that match TRBD1. The V gene's germline CDR1 is SGHVS and CDR2 FNYEAQ. The length of the CDR3 is 17 residues. Trimming at V came to 1 base and at J to 2 bases, leaving 7 bases not matched to a gene. Written as DNA, the CDR3 is TGTGCCAGCAGCTTAGGAGGGACAGGGCCCTACACAGATACGCAGTATTTT. It codes for CASSLGGTGPYTDTQYF.